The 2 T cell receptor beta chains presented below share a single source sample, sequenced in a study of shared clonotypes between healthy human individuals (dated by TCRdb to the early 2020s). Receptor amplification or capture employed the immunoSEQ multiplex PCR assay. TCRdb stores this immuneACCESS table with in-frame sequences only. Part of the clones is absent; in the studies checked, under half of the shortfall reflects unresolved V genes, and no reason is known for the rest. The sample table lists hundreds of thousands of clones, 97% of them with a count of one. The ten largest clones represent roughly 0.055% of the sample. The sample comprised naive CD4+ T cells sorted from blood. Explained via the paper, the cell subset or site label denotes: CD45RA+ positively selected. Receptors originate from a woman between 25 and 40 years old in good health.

The DNA of the CDR3 is TGCAGCGTTGCGACAGGGAACACTGAAGCTTTCTTT. Its protein is CSVATGNTEAFF. This chain joins TRBV29-1 and TRBJ1-1, with TRBD1 as a possible D gene (6 bases). The germline V gene has CDR1 SQVTM and CDR2 ANQGSEA. Trimming stripped 4 bases from V and 1 base from J, with 7 bases between. The CDR3 is made up of 12 amino acids.

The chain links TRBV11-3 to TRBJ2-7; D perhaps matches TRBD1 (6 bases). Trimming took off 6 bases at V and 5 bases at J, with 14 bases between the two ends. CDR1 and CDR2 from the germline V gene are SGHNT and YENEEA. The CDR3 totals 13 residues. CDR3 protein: CASSRTRGHEQYF. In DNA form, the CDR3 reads TGTGCCAGCAGTCGCACCAGGGGTCACGAGCAGTACTTC.